This T cell receptor beta chain was found in a study of blood T cell repertoires in COVID-19. As for the study in general: COVID-19 samples collected from the United States, Italy and Spain covered acute and convalescent phases. PBMCs, B-cell-depleted T cells, or T cells provided the cDNA or gDNA that made up the material.

Enrolment of Seattle patients took place during active infection, and they were followed longitudinally. Authors' processing steps: The authors estimated nucleated cell counts from reference gene primer amplification. TCRdb's table, derived via immunoSEQ multiplex PCR, lists solely in-frame clones and lacks some. Clone size and V and J calls were adopted from that table, with D and trimming inferred from the DNA. The table has around 92,000 clones, over 65% seen once; the top ten hold less than 5%. The J segment lost 7 bases and the V segment lost 8 bases, leaving 5 bases of the junction unmatched. Germline CDR1 reads MNHEY; CDR2 reads SVGAGI. CDR3 size: 13 residues.

V is TRBV6-5 and J is TRBJ1-5; 10 bases fit TRBD1. The origin of this receptor is a man in his 70s with COVID-19, enrolled during active disease. The sample comprised peripheral blood. The CDR3 region has the DNA TGTGCCAGCGGGGACAGGGGTTTACAGCCCCAGCATTTT. Protein sequence: CASGDRGLQPQHF.